The 27 T cell receptor beta chains given below trace back to one sample, sequenced in a study of T cells in Graves' hyperthyroidism and ophthalmopathy (dated by TCRdb to between 2018 and 2021). Libraries were built with multiplex PCR. Sequenced using an Illumina HiSeq 2000. The TCR beta CDR3 regions were amplified from RNA transcripts. A first-round RT-PCR of the TCR CDR3 used the HTBI primer set with the Qiagen OneStep RT-PCR kit. Through fastp at Q25 and MiXCR, TCRdb rebuilt clones from the public reads, retaining in-frame beta chains. Entries that share a CDR3 protein sequence are merged under the most common genes and DNA. This sample lists over 400,000 distinct CDR3 sequences; roughly 22% were detected once. The ten largest account for less than 65% of the sample. Source material: blood. The source is a woman aged 70-85 years with Graves' ophthalmopathy.

This clonotype turned up a few times. The rearrangement links TRBV12-3 or TRBV12-4 to TRBJ2-2; D unclear. Trimming stripped 7 bases from V and 2 bases from J, with 5 bases between. The CDR3 runs to 12 residues. This CDR3 reads CASIPNTGELFF. Here the CDR3 DNA reads TGTGCCAGCATCCCAAACACCGGGGAGCTGTTTTTT.

V is TRBV25-1 and J is TRBJ1-2, with TRBD1 identical over 7 bases. CDR1 and CDR2 (germline): MGHDK, SYGVNS. Losses at the gene ends were 6 bases for V and 5 bases for J; bases not matched to a gene: 6. The CDR3 is 13 residues long. DNA of the CDR3: TGTGCCAGCAGCCCGGGACAGTTATATGGCTACACCTTC. Translated, it gives CASSPGQLYGYTF.

This sequence joins TRBV19 and TRBJ1-2; D uncertain. The CDR3 consists of 20 residues. With 6 bases removed from V and 4 bases from J, the gap between germline ends came to 33 bases. CDR1 LNHDA and CDR2 SQIVND come from the germline V gene (reference sequence). In DNA, the CDR3 is TGTGCCAGTAGATTTCCATTATCGGATTTAACGAGCCGAACCGCCTATGGCTACACCTTC. This translates into CASRFPLSDLTSRTAYGYTF.

This CDR3 reads CATHRRTDTQYF. CDR3 DNA sequence: TGTGCCACCCATCGACGCACAGATACGCAGTATTTT. This chain uses TRBV6-2 or TRBV6-3 with TRBJ2-3; D gene uncertain. The ends were cut back, 10 bases at V and 1 base at J, with 9 bases in the middle. CDR3 size: 12 residues. Looked up from germline, CDR1 is MNHEY and CDR2 is SVGEGT.

This clonotype was observed at least ten times. The chain joins TRBV12-3 or TRBV12-4 to TRBJ2-3, with 9 bases fitting TRBD1. V trimming: 6 bases; J trimming: 3 bases; junction bases outside the gene matches: 4. The length of the CDR3 is 14 residues. DNA of the CDR3: TGTGCCAGCAGGCCGGGACAGGGAACAGATACGCAGTATTTT. The encoded protein is CASRPGQGTDTQYF.

This clonotype was observed a handful of times. This sequence joins TRBV28 and TRBJ2-2; 7 bases fit TRBD1. The CDR3 is 14 residues long. Germline V lookup: CDR1 MDHEN, CDR2 SYDVKM. Trimming took 6 bases from V and 7 from J; bases not matched to a gene: 8. CDR3 bases: TGTGCCAGCAGGGTGACAGGGAGTGGCGGGGAGCTGTTTTTT. Amino acid sequence: CASRVTGSGGELFF. The variable domain in full, with the rest retrieved from reference TRBV28 and TRBJ2-2, is DVKVTQSSRYLVKRTGEKVFLECVQDMDHENMFWYRQDPGLGLRLIYFSYDVKMKEKGDIPEGYSVSREKKERFSLILESASTNQTSMYLCASRVTGSGGELFFGEGSRLTVL.

This clonotype has a handful of counts. The chain is built from TRBV20-1 and TRBJ1-1; D may be TRBD1 (5 bases). This CDR3 spans 16 amino acids. Germline V gene data show CDR1 as DFQATT and CDR2 as SNEGSKA (reference sequence). Trimming shortened V by 0 bases and J by 0 bases, and 14 bases separated the two germline ends. The CDR3 bases are TGCAGTGCTAGAGATCTATCCGGACACATGAACACTGAAGCTTTCTTT. Residues: CSARDLSGHMNTEAFF.

The chain carries TRBV6-2 or TRBV6-3 and TRBJ2-1; no definite D call. Germline assignment: CDR1 MNHEY and CDR2 SVGEGT. This CDR3 spans 14 amino acids. Trimming took 2 bases from V and 6 from J, leaving 11 bases between them. CDR3 sequence reads: CASSYGWQCNEQFF. CDR3 in DNA: TGTGCCAGCAGTTACGGATGGCAGTGCAATGAGCAGTTCTTC.

The CDR3 sequence: CASSVGASGSDTQYF. DNA of the CDR3: TGTGCCAGCAGCGTAGGGGCTAGCGGGAGTGATACGCAGTATTTT. The chain uses TRBV9 and TRBJ2-3; 10 nucleotides line up with TRBD2. Germline-derived CDR1 and CDR2 are SGDLS and YYNGEE. The junction had 4 bases not matched to a gene; V was cut back by 0 bases and J by 6 bases. The CDR3 totals 15 residues.

This clonotype turned up a few times. CDR3 sequence reads: CAWSKAGETQYF. CDR3 DNA sequence: TGTGCCTGGAGTAAAGCGGGGGAGACCCAGTACTTC. This chain joins TRBV30 and TRBJ2-5; 7 positions match TRBD2. CDR1 is GTSNPN and CDR2 is SVGIG in the germline V gene (reference sequence). The CDR3 length is 12 residues. V lost 2 bases to trimming and J lost 5 bases; unmatched junction nucleotides: 2.

The rearrangement uses TRBV6-2 or TRBV6-3 and TRBJ2-7, with D perhaps assigned TRBD1 or TRBD2 (6 bases each). The V gene's germline CDR1 is MNHEY and CDR2 SVGEGT. The germline V and J ends were trimmed by 0 bases and 5 bases, with 11 bases remaining between them. This CDR3 region has 14 residues. In DNA, the CDR3 is TGTGCCAGCAGTTACTCAAGGGGGAGGAACGAGCAGTACTTC. Amino acid sequence: CASSYSRGRNEQYF.

This clonotype came up many times. This sequence joins TRBV9 and TRBJ1-2; D ambiguous. Trimming took 2 bases from V and 2 from J, leaving 1 base between them. Germline assignment: CDR1 SGDLS and CDR2 YYNGEE. This CDR3 is 11 amino acids long. The CDR3 protein is CASSVNYGYTF. In DNA, the CDR3 is TGTGCCAGCAGCGTCAACTATGGCTACACCTTC. The whole variable domain, filled in from reference TRBV9 and TRBJ1-2, reads DSGVTQTPKHLITATGQRVTLRCSPRSGDLSVYWYQQSLDQGLQFLIQYYNGEERAKGNILERFSAQQFPDLHSELNLSSLELGDSALYFCASSVNYGYTFGSGTRLTVV.

This clonotype showed up just a few times. The V call is TRBV3-1, the J call TRBJ1-1; no clear D gene. CDR1 LGHDT and CDR2 YNNKEL come from the germline V gene (reference sequence). Trimming left V 0 bases short and J 10 bases short, with 12 bases between. The CDR3 length is 13 residues. The CDR3 here is CASSQEGGYRAFF. The CDR3 nucleotides read TGTGCCAGCAGCCAAGAAGGAGGGTATCGAGCTTTCTTT.

This chain connects TRBV2 to TRBJ1-6, with D possibly being TRBD1 (5 bases). This CDR3 has 12 amino acids. CDR1 and CDR2 (germline): SNHLY, FYNNEI. V lost 8 bases and J 7 bases, leaving 9 bases between the germline ends. In DNA, the CDR3 is TGTGCCAGCGGCCCAGGGAATTCACCCCTCCACTTT. This gives the protein CASGPGNSPLHF.

The chain is built from TRBV5-1 and TRBJ1-4; possibly TRBD1 for D (6 bases). CDR3 size: 16 residues. Looked up from germline, CDR1 is SGHRS and CDR2 is YFSETQ. V gave up 0 bases and J gave up 8 bases, with 17 bases separating them. CDR3: CASSLERGPFEEKLFF. CDR3 DNA sequence: TGCGCCAGCAGCTTGGAACGGGGGCCTTTCGAAGAAAAACTGTTTTTT.

This clonotype was seen a handful of times. The rearrangement links TRBV14 to TRBJ2-3; 11 nucleotides match TRBD2. Germline CDR1 reads SGHDN; CDR2 reads FVKESK. V lost 2 bases and J lost 6; bases outside the gene matches: 7. This CDR3 comprises 16 residues. In nucleotides, the CDR3 is TGTGCCAGCAGCCAACGACTAGCGGGGAACCTGGATACGCAGTATTTT. This gives the protein CASSQRLAGNLDTQYF.

This clonotype was seen a few times. V usage is TRBV20-1 and J usage is TRBJ2-7; 8 bases map to TRBD2. V shed 3 bases, J shed 3 bases, and the junction held 7 bases outside the gene matches. Germline V lookup: CDR1 DFQATT, CDR2 SNEGSKA (reference sequence). CDR3 length: 14 amino acids. CDR3 sequence: CSASEGAGVYEQYF. CDR3 nucleotides: TGCAGTGCTAGTGAGGGAGCGGGGGTCTACGAGCAGTACTTC.

This clonotype has at least ten counts. V is TRBV25-1 and J is TRBJ1-1, with D uncertain. This CDR3 is 14 amino acids long. Germline V gene sequence: CDR1 MGHDK, CDR2 SYGVNS. V shed 3 bases and J shed 5 bases, with 13 bases lying between them. The CDR3 loop is CASSDTSRDTEAFF. The CDR3 DNA is TGTGCCAGCAGTGACACGAGTCGGGATACTGAAGCTTTCTTT.

CDR3 nucleotide sequence: TGTGCCAGCAGCTTCGGGACTAATTCACCCCTCCACTTT. Amino acids: CASSFGTNSPLHF. The chain uses TRBV7-3 and TRBJ1-6; D might be TRBD1 (5 bases). This CDR3 has 13 amino acids. The V and J ends lost 3 bases and 6 bases respectively, with 6 bases between them. The germline V gene encodes CDR1 SGHTA and CDR2 FQGTGA.

This clonotype has just a few counts. The chain carries TRBV27 and TRBJ2-6, with no clear D. From germline, CDR1 is MNHEY and CDR2 SMNVEV (reference sequence). V lost 6 bases and J lost 0, with 12 bases in between. The CDR3 runs 16 residues. As DNA, the CDR3 is TGTGCCAGCAGGGGTCCAGTCCCCTCTGGGGCCAACGTCCTGACTTTC. It specifies CASRGPVPSGANVLTF.

This clonotype was seen only a few times. The chain has TRBV10-3 and TRBJ2-7, with 9 bases that match TRBD1. V was pared by 0 bases and J by 3 bases, with 3 bases of the junction left unmatched. The CDR3 is made up of 15 amino acids. Germline V gene sequence: CDR1 ENHRY, CDR2 SYGVKD. CDR3 coding DNA: TGTGCCATCAGTGAGTCCCAGGACAGGGGCTACGAGCAGTACTTC. Encoded protein: CAISESQDRGYEQYF.

The chain recombines TRBV27 with TRBJ2-2, with 9 bases fitting TRBD1. Germline-derived CDR1 and CDR2 are MNHEY and SMNVEV (reference sequence). This CDR3 is 16 amino acids long. After removal of 3 bases from V and 5 bases from J, the junction contained 7 bases not matched to a gene. The CDR3 DNA reads TGTGCCAGCAGTTTCTACAGGGGGCAAGGGACCGGGGAGCTGTTTTTT. Amino acids: CASSFYRGQGTGELFF.

The chain uses TRBV28 and TRBJ2-2; the D is unclear. CDR3 length equals 13 residues. In germline, CDR1 is MDHEN, CDR2 SYDVKM. Trimming stripped 8 bases from V and 0 bases from J, with 7 bases between. As DNA, the CDR3 is TGTGCCAGCCCGAACGCGAACACCGGGGAGCTGTTTTTT. It translates to CASPNANTGELFF.

The chain combines TRBV5-1 with TRBJ2-7; 10 nucleotides line up with TRBD2. J lost 2 bases, V lost 2 bases, and 13 bases had no gene match. The germline V gene encodes CDR1 SGHRS and CDR2 YFSETQ. This CDR3 is 18 amino acids long. The CDR3 bases are TGCGCCAGCAGCTTCGGAGGTAGCGGGAGGACACAAGCCTACGAGCAGTACTTC. Translation: CASSFGGSGRTQAYEQYF.

The chain links TRBV7-9 to TRBJ1-2; D is uncertain. Trimming removed 0 bases from V and 8 bases from J, with 19 bases in between. Germline V gene data show CDR1 as SEHNR and CDR2 as FQNEAQ (reference sequence). The length of the CDR3 is 16 residues. The CDR3 reads CASSLARPRGPRGYTF. CDR3 nucleotides: TGTGCCAGCAGCTTAGCGCGGCCACGGGGTCCCCGCGGCTACACCTTC.

J is TRBJ1-1 and V is TRBV3-1; TRBD1 might be the D (6 bases). This CDR3 comprises 16 residues. CDR1 is LGHDT and CDR2 is YNNKEL in the germline V gene (reference sequence). Trimming pared 4 bases from V and 1 base from J, leaving 16 bases between. This CDR3 reads CASSPLMGAPNTEAFF. CDR3 sequence (DNA): TGTGCCAGCAGCCCTCTAATGGGGGCACCGAACACTGAAGCTTTCTTT.

This clonotype was found many times. The chain combines TRBV28 with TRBJ1-2; 7 bases map to TRBD1. The CDR3 loop spans 15 amino acids. V shed 7 bases and J 4 bases; nucleotides not matched to a gene: 12. CDR1 and CDR2 from the germline V gene are MDHEN and SYDVKM. The CDR3 region is CASNLPAAGGYGYTF. The CDR3 DNA is TGTGCCAGCAACCTTCCGGCGGCAGGGGGCTATGGCTACACCTTC.